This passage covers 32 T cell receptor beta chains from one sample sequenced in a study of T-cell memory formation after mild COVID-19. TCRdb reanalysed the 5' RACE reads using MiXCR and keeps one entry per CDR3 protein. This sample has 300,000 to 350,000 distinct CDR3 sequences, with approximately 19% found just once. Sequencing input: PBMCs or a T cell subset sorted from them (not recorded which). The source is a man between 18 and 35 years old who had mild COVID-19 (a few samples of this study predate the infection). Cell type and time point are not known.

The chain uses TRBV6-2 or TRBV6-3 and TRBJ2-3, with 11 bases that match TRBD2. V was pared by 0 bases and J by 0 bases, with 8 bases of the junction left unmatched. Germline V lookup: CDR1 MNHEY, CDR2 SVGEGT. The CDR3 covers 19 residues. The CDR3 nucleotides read TGTGCCAGCAGTTACTCAATCCTAGCGGGGGGCTCTAGCACAGATACGCAGTATTTT. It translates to CASSYSILAGGSSTDTQYF.

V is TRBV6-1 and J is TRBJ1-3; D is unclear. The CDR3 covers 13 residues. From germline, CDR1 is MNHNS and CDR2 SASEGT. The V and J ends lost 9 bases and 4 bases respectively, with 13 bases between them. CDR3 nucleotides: TGTGCCAGTAACTACGATCAGGGAAACACCATATATTTT. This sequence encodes CASNYDQGNTIYF.

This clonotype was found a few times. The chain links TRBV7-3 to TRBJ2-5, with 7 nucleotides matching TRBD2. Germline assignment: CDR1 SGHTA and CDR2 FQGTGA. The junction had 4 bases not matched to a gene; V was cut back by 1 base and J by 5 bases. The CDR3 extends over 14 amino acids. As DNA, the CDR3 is TGTGCCAGCAGCTTAAGGGAGGGGCGGGAGACCCAGTACTTC. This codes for CASSLREGRETQYF. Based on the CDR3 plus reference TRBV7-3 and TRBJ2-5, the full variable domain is GAGVSQTPSNKVTEKGKYVELRCDPISGHTALYWYRQSLGQGPEFLIYFQGTGAADDSGLPNDRFFAVRPEGSVSTLKIQRTERGDSAVYLCASSLREGRETQYFGPGTRLLVL.

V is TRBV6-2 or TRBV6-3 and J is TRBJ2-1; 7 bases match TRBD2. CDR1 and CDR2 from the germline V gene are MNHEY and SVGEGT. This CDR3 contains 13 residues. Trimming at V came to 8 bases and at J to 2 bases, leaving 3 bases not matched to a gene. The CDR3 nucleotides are TGTGCCAGCTCAGCGGGGCCCTACAATGAGCAGTTCTTC. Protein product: CASSAGPYNEQFF.

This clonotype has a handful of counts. CDR3 loop: CASISNRAGYTF. CDR3 sequence (DNA): TGTGCCAGCATTTCAAACAGGGCTGGCTACACCTTC. The rearrangement links TRBV21-1 to TRBJ1-2; the DNA was not used to check the table's D call, TRBD1. TRBV21-1 is classified as a pseudogene. The CDR3 spans 12 residues.

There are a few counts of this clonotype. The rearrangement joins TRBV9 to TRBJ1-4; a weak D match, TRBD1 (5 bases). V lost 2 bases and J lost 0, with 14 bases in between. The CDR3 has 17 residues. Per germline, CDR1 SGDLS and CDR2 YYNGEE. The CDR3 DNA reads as TGTGCCAGCAGCGTTCTAGGGGTAACTGCAACTAATGAAAAACTGTTTTTT. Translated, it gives CASSVLGVTATNEKLFF.

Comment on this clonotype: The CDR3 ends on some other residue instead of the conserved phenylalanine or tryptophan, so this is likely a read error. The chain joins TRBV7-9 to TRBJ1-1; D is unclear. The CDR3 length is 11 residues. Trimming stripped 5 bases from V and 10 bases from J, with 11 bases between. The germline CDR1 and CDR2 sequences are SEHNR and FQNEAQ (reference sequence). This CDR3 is CASSMINGAFS. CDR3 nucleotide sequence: TGTGCCAGCAGCATGATAAACGGAGCTTTCTCT.

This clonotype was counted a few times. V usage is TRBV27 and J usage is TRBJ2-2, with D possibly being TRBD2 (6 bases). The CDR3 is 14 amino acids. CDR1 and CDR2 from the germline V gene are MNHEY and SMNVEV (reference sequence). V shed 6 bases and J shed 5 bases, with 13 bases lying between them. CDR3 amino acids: CASSAGTQTGELFF. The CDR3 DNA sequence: TGTGCCAGCAGCGCCGGGACTCAGACCGGGGAGCTGTTTTTT.

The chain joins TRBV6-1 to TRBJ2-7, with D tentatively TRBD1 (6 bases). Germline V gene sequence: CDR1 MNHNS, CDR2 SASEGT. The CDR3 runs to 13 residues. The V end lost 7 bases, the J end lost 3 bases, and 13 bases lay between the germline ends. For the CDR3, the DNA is TGTGCCAGCACCCCAGGACAGAGCTACGAGCAGTACGTC. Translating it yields CASTPGQSYEQYV.

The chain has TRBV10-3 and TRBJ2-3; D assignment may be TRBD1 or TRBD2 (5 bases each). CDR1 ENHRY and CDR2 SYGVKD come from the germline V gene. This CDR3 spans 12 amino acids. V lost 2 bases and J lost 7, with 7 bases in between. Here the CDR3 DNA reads TGTGCCATCAGTGAGGAGGGGAATACGCAGTATTTT. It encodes CAISEEGNTQYF.

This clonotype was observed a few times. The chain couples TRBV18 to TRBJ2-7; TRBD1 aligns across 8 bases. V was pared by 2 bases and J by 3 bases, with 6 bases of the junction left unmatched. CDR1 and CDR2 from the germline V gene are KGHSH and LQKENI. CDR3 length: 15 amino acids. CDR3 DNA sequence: TGTGCCAGCTCACCATTAGGACAGGGTGGCTACGAGCAGTACTTC. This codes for CASSPLGQGGYEQYF.

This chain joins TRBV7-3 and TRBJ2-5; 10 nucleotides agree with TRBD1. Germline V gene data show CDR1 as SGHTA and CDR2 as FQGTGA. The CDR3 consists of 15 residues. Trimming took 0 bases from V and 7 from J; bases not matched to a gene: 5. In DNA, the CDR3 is TGTGCCAGCAGCTTAACAGGGACAGGGGAGACGACCCAGTACTTC. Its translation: CASSLTGTGETTQYF.

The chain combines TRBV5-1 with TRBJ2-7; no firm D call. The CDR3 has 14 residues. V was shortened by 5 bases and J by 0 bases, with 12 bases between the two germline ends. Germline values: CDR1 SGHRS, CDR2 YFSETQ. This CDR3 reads CASRQVLDSYEQYF. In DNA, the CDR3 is TGCGCCAGCAGGCAGGTCCTTGACTCCTACGAGCAGTACTTC.

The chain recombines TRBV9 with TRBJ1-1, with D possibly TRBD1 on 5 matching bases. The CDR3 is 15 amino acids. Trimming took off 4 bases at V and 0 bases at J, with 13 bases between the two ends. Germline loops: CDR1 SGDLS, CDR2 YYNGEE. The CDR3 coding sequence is TGTGCCAGCAGCCCCCGCGTGGGGGTGAACACTGAAGCTTTCTTT. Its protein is CASSPRVGVNTEAFF.

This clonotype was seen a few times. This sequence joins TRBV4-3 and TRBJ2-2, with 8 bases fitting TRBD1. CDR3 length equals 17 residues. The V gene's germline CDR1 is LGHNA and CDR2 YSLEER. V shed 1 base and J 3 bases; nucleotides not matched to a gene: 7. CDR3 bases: TGCGCCAGCAGCCAAGTCCTCAGGGGGCAGTACACCGGGGAGCTGTTTTTT. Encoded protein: CASSQVLRGQYTGELFF.

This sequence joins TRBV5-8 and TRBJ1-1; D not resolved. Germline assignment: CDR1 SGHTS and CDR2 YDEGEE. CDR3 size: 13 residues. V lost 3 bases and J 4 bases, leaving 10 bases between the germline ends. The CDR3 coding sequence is TGTGCCAGCAGCTCGAACGCCCCCACTGAAGCTTTCTTT. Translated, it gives CASSSNAPTEAFF.

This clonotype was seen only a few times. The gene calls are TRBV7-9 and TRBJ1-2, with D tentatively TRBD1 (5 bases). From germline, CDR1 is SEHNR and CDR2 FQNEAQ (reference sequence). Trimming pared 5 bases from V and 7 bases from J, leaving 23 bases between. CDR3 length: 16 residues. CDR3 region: CASSHLEGRGFFGYTF. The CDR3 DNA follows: TGTGCCAGCAGCCATCTGGAGGGGAGGGGATTTTTTGGCTACACCTTC.

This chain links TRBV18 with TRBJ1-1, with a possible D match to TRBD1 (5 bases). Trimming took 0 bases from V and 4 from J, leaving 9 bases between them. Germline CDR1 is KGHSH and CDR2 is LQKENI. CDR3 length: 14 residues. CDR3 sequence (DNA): TGTGCCAGCTCACCACCCGGGGGGGGCACTGAAGCTTTCTTT. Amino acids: CASSPPGGGTEAFF. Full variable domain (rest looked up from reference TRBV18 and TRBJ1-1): NAGVMQNPRHLVRRRGQEARLRCSPMKGHSHVYWYRQLPEEGLKFMVYLQKENIIDESGMPKERFSAEFPKEGPSILRIQQVVRGDSAAYFCASSPPGGGTEAFFGQGTRLTVV.

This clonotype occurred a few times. The DNA for the CDR3 is TGTGCCAGCAGTTCCCCTGGCAGGGGCTACGAGCAGTACGTC. Protein: CASSSPGRGYEQYV. V is TRBV6-2 or TRBV6-3 and J is TRBJ2-7; D might be TRBD1 (6 bases). Germline CDR1 MNHEY, CDR2 SVGEGT. With 4 bases removed from V and 3 bases from J, the gap between germline ends came to 13 bases. CDR3 length equals 14 residues.

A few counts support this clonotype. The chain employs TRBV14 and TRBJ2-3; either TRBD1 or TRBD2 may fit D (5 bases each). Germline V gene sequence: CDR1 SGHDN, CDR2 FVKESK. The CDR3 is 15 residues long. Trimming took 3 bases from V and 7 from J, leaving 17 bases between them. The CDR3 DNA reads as TGTGCCAGCAGCCAGGGGTCCTCGTGGGGGAATACGCAGTATTTT. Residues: CASSQGSSWGNTQYF.

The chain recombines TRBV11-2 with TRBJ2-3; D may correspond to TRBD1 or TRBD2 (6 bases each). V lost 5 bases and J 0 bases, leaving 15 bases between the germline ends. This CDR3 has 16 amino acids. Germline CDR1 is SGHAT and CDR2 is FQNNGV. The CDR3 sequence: CASSTLRGRSTDTQYF. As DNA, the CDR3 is TGTGCCAGCAGCACACTTCGGGGGCGCAGCACAGATACGCAGTATTTT.

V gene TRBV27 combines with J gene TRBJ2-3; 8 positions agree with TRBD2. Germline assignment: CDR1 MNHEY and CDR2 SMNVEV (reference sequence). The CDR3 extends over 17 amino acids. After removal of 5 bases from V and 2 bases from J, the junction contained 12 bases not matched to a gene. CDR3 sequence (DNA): TGTGCCAGCAGTCAAGAGGCTAGCGGGTTATACACAGATACGCAGTATTTT. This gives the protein CASSQEASGLYTDTQYF.

CDR3 sequence: CASSLAGGEREQYF. The CDR3 nucleotides are TGTGCCAGCAGCTTGGCCGGGGGGGAGCGCGAGCAGTACTTC. The chain combines TRBV7-9 with TRBJ2-7, with 8 bases matching TRBD2. This CDR3 has 14 residues. Trimming cost V 3 bases and J 6 bases; bases outside gene matches: 7. Germline CDR1 reads SEHNR; CDR2 reads FQNEAQ (reference sequence).

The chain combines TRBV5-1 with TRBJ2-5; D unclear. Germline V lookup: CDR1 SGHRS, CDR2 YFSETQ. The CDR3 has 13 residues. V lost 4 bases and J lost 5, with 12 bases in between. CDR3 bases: TGCGCCAGCAGCACAGAGATAACGGAGACCCAGTACTTC. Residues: CASSTEITETQYF. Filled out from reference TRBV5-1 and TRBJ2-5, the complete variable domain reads KAGVTQTPRYLIKTRGQQVTLSCSPISGHRSVSWYQQTPGQGLQFLFEYFSETQRNKGNFPGRFSGRQFSNSRSEMNVSTLELGDSALYLCASSTEITETQYFGPGTRLLVL.

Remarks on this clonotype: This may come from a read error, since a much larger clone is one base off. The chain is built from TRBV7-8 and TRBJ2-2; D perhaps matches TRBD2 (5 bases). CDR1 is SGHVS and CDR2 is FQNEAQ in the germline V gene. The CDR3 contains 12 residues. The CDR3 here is CASSSDTGELIF. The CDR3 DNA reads TGTGCCAGCAGCTCAGATACCGGGGAGCTGATTTTT.

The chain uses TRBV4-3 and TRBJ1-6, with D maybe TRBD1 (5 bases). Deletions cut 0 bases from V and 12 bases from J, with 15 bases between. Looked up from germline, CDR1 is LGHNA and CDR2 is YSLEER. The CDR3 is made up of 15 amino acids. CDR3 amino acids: CASSQDWQGARPLHF. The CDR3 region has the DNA TGCGCCAGCAGCCAAGATTGGCAGGGAGCTAGACCCCTCCACTTT.

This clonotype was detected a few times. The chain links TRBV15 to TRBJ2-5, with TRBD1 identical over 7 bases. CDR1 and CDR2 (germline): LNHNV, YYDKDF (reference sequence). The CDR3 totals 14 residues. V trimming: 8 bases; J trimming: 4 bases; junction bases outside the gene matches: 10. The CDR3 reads CATADRDRGETQYF. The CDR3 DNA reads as TGTGCCACCGCTGACAGGGATCGGGGAGAGACCCAGTACTTC.

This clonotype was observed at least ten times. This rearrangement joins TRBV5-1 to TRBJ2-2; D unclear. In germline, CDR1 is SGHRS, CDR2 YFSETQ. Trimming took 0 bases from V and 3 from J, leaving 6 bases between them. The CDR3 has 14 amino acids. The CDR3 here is CASSLETHTGELFF. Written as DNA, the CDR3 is TGCGCCAGCAGCTTGGAGACGCACACCGGGGAGCTGTTTTTT. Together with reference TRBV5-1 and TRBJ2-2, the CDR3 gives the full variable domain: KAGVTQTPRYLIKTRGQQVTLSCSPISGHRSVSWYQQTPGQGLQFLFEYFSETQRNKGNFPGRFSGRQFSNSRSEMNVSTLELGDSALYLCASSLETHTGELFFGEGSRLTVL.

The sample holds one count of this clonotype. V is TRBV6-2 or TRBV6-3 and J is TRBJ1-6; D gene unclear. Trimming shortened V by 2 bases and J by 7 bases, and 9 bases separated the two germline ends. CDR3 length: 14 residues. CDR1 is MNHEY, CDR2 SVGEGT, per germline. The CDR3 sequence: CASSYGRTNSPLHF. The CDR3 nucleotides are TGTGCCAGCAGTTACGGCCGGACGAATTCACCCCTCCACTTT.

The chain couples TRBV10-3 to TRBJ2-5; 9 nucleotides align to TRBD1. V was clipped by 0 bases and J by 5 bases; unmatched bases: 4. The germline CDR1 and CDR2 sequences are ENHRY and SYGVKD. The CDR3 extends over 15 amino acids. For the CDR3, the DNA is TGTGCCATCAGTGAGTCGACAGGGGGAAGGGAGACCCAGTACTTC. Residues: CAISESTGGRETQYF.

The DNA for the CDR3 is TGTGCCAGCAGCACAAGATCTGCAGGGGGTGTGGGCAATGAGCAGTTCTTC. Translating it yields CASSTRSAGGVGNEQFF. The chain links TRBV21-1 to TRBJ2-1; no DNA check was done on the table's D call, TRBD1. TRBV21-1 is assigned pseudogene status. The CDR3 is made up of 17 amino acids.

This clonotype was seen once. The CDR3 region is CASSGTGLAARTDTQYF. In DNA, the CDR3 is TGTGCCAGCAGTGGAACGGGACTAGCGGCCCGCACAGATACGCAGTATTTT. The chain recombines TRBV6-6 with TRBJ2-3, with 11 bases that match TRBD2. J gave up 1 base and V 5 bases, and 8 bases lay outside the gene matches. This CDR3 region has 17 residues. Germline loops: CDR1 MNHNY, CDR2 SVGAGI (reference sequence).